This T cell receptor beta chain derives from a study of T cell responses to AZD1222 COVID-19 vaccine. Trimming removed 8 bases at V and 8 bases at J, with 18 bases between. CDR1 MDHEN and CDR2 SYDVKM come from the germline V gene. This CDR3 region has 13 residues. Study-wide points: There were mostly white British donors and more females than males, and clonal diversity was possibly underestimated. The repertoires were collected only after the peak T cell response. Spike-specific TCR breadth and depth went up after people got two AZD1222 doses. In the spike-specific TCR repertoire, nearly half reportedly target unmutated variant regions.

Produced via immunoSEQ multiplex PCR; TCRdb's table is partial and in-frame only. This table holds around 99,000 clones, roughly nine tenths found once. Concerning this clone: Antigen: not known.

This sample comprised peripheral blood, obtained on day 0 of AZD1222 vaccination. The rearrangement links TRBV28 to TRBJ1-1; weak D call: TRBD1 (6 bases). The TCR comes from an adult in good health. The CDR3 here is CASGAGAGTEAFF. CDR3 nucleotides: TGTGCCAGCGGGGCTGGAGCCGGGACAGAAGCTTTCTTT.